These T cell receptor beta chains were read from a single sample in a study of patients and donors after allogeneic stem cell transplantation. TCRdb used MiXCR to reprocess the RT-PCR reads, holding one entry per CDR3 protein. The sample contains tens of thousands of distinct CDR3 sequences, more than 10% of which appear only once. The sequencing input was blood, either unsorted or a sorted T cell fraction (not recorded which). These TCRs come from a human donor who was either an allogeneic HSCT recipient or a stem cell or donor lymphocyte infusion donor (not recorded which). It is not recorded whose cells these are; they may come from a transplant donor. Both conserved end residues are part of each CDR3. A D gene is named only where the DNA matches it firmly. Clone size, where shown, is once, few, many, or a class for clones that have expanded.

TRBD2	few	TRBJ2-1	TRBV7-9	TGTGCCCTAAGGCGGGAGTATAGCAATGAGCAGTTCTTC	CALRREYSNEQFF
-	-	TRBJ2-1	TRBV5-4	TGTGCCAGCAGCTTGGTTGCAGGCTCCTACAATGAGCAGTTCTTC	CASSLVAGSYNEQFF
-	-	TRBJ2-1	TRBV12-5	TGTGCTAGTGGTTTGATCCGGGAGACTCGTTACTCCTACAATGAGCAGTTCTTC	CASGLIRETRYSYNEQFF
TRBD1	-	TRBJ2-1	TRBV7-9	TGTGCCAGCAGACAAACTCCGGGACAGGGTACGAATGAGCAGTTCTTC	CASRQTPGQGTNEQFF
-	few	TRBJ2-3	TRBV20-1	TGCAGTGCTAGAGGAGGCCTCAGAACAACTAGCACAGATACGCAGTATTTT	CSARGGLRTTSTDTQYF
-	-	TRBJ2-7	TRBV18	TGTGCCAGCTCACCAGGGACGGGTCGTACGGAGCAGTACTTC	CASSPGTGRTEQYF
TRBD1	few	TRBJ1-2	TRBV20-1	TGCAGTGCTAGAAAGACAGGGGGCGACTATGGCTACACCTTC	CSARKTGGDYGYTF
-	-	TRBJ1-4	TRBV5-1	TGCGCCAGCAGCTTACGGGGGCGGGAGGAAAAACTGTTTTTT	CASSLRGREEKLFF
TRBD1	few	TRBJ1-6	TRBV7-2	TGTGCCAGCAGCGGACAGGTTTTAGACCTCCACTTT	CASSGQVLDLHF
-	-	TRBJ1-6	TRBV7-2	TGTGCCAGCAGCTTACGGACGGCTGCTGGGGGGTCACCCCTCCACTTT	CASSLRTAAGGSPLHF
-	-	TRBJ2-7	TRBV27	TGTGCCAGCAGTTTCCTGGACAGTCCCTACGAGCAGTACTTC	CASSFLDSPYEQYF
TRBD1	-	TRBJ2-5	TRBV2	TGTGCCAACCATAGACAGGGACCGGTAGAGACCCAGTACTTC	CANHRQGPVETQYF
-	few	TRBJ2-7	TRBV6-6	TGTGCCAGCAAATCAACAGGGACACTCTACGAGCAGTACTTC	CASKSTGTLYEQYF
-	many	TRBJ1-5	TRBV4-2	TGTGCCAGCAGCCAAGATCGCGGGGTTTATCAGCCCCAGCATTTT	CASSQDRGVYQPQHF
TRBD2	-	TRBJ2-7	TRBV20-1	TGCAGTGCTAGCATCGGACTAGCGGGAGGTTCCTACGAGCAGTACTTC	CSASIGLAGGSYEQYF
TRBD1	many	TRBJ1-2	TRBV6-5	TGTGCCAGCAGAAGACAGGGGAACGGCTACACCTTC	CASRRQGNGYTF
-	-	TRBJ2-1	TRBV27	TGTGCCAGCAGTTTATCGCGGAATGAGCAGTTCTTC	CASSLSRNEQFF
TRBD1	many	TRBJ1-5	TRBV10-3	TGTGCCATCAGTGAGGCTATCTGGGACAGGGAGGGGGATAGCAATCAGCCCCAGCATTTT	CAISEAIWDREGDSNQPQHF
-	few	TRBJ2-1	TRBV24-1	TGTGCCACCAGTGTGAGATCGCCCTCCTCCTACAATGAGCAGTTCTTC	CATSVRSPSSYNEQFF
-	few	TRBJ2-7	TRBV5-6	TGTGCCAGCAGCTTTCAGGGGCCAAACGAGCAGTACTTC	CASSFQGPNEQYF
-	many	TRBJ1-1	TRBV5-6	TGTGCCACCCACCCTCGGTGGGACACTGAAGCTTTCTTT	CATHPRWDTEAFF
-	many	TRBJ1-1	TRBV20-1	TGCAGTGCTCACTCGGGGGCGAACACTGAAGCTTTCTTT	CSAHSGANTEAFF
TRBD2	few	TRBJ2-7	TRBV2	TGTGCCAGCACCTGGGAGGGCTTCTACGAGCAGTACTTC	CASTWEGFYEQYF
-	many	TRBJ1-2	TRBV14	TGTGCCAGCAGAGAGGGGGAGGAGAAAGGCTACACCTTC	CASREGEEKGYTF
-	many	TRBJ1-1	TRBV5-1	TGCGCCAGCAGCTTGGAAGGGTATCCGAACACTGAAGCTTTCTTT	CASSLEGYPNTEAFF
-	few	TRBJ2-1	TRBV10-3	TGTGCCATCCGGGACGGGGATTACAATGAGCAGTTCTTC	CAIRDGDYNEQFF
TRBD1	few	TRBJ1-2	TRBV12-3/TRBV12-4	TGTGCCAGCAGTTTGGGACAGCCCTATGGCTACACCTTC	CASSLGQPYGYTF
-	many	TRBJ1-3	TRBV6-1	TGTGCCAGCAGTGAAGATTTTAGCTGGCCACCGGACACCATATATTTT	CASSEDFSWPPDTIYF
-	-	TRBJ2-3	TRBV12-3/TRBV12-4	TGTGCCAGCAGTTTAGGGACGGCTAGCACAGATACGCAGTATTTT	CASSLGTASTDTQYF